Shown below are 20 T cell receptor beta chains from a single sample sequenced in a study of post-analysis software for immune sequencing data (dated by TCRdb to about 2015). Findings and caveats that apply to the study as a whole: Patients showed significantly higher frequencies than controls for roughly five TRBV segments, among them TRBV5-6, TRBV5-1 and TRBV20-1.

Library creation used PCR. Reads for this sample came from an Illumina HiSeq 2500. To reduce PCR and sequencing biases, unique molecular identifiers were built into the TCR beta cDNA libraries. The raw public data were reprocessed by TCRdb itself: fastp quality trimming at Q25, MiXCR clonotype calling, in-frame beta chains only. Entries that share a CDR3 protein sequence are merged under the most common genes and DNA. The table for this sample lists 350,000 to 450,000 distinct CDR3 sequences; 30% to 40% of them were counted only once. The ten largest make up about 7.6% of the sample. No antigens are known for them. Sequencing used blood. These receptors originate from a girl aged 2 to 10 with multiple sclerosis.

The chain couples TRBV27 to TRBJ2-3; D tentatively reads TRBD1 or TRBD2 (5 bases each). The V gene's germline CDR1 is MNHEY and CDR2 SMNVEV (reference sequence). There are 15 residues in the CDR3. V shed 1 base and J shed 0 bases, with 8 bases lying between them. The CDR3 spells CASSLFWDSTDTQYF. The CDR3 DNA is TGTGCCAGCAGTTTATTCTGGGACAGCACAGATACGCAGTATTTT.

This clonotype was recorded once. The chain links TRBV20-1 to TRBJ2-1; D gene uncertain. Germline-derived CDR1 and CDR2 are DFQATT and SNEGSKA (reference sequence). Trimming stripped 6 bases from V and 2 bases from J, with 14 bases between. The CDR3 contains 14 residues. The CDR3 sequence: CSADPLSPYNEQFF. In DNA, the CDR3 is TGCAGTGCGGATCCACTCAGCCCCTACAATGAGCAGTTCTTC.

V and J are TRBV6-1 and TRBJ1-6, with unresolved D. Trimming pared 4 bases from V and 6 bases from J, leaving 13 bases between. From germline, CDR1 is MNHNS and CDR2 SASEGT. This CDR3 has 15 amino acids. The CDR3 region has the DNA TGTGCCAGCAGTGTGCCGGCAGATGGTAATTCACCCCTCCACTTT. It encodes CASSVPADGNSPLHF.

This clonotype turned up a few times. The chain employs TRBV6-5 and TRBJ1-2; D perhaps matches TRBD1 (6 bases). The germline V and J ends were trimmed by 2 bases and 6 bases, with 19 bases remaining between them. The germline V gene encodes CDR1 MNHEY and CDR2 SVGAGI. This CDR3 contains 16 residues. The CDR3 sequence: CASSYNPGTGSNGYTF. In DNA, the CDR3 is TGTGCCAGCAGTTACAATCCTGGTACAGGGAGCAATGGCTACACCTTC.

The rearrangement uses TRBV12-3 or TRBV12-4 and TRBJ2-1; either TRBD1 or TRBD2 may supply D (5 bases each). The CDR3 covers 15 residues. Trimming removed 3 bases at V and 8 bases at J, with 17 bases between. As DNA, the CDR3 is TGTGCCAGCAGTTTTGGACCCAGAGGGGTGGATGAGCAGTTCTTC. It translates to CASSFGPRGVDEQFF.

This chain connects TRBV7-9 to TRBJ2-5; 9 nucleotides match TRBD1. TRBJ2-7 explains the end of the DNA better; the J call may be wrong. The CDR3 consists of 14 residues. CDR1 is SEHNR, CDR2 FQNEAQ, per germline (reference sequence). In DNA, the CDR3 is TGTGCCAGCAGCTTGAAGGGACAGGGAAGCGAGCAGTACTTC. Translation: CASSLKGQGSEQYF.

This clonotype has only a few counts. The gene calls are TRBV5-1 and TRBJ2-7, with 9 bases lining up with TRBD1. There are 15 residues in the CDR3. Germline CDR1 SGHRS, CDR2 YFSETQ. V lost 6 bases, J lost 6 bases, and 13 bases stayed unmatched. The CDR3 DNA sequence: TGCGCCAGCAAGGGACAGGGCCCCTTCTGGTCCGAGCAGTACTTC. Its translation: CASKGQGPFWSEQYF.

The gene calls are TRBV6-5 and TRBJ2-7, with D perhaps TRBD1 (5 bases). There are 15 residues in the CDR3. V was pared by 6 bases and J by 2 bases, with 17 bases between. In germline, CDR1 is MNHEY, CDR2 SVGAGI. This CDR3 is CASSKDSLSPYEQYF. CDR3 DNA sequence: TGTGCCAGCAGCAAAGACAGCTTATCCCCCTACGAGCAGTACTTC.

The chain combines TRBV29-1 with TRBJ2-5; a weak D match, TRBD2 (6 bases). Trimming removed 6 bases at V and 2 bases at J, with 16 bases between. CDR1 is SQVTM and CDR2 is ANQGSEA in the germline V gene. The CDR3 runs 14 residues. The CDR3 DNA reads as TGCAGCGTCCGACCGAGACTAGTGCAAGAGACCCAGTACTTC. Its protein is CSVRPRLVQETQYF.

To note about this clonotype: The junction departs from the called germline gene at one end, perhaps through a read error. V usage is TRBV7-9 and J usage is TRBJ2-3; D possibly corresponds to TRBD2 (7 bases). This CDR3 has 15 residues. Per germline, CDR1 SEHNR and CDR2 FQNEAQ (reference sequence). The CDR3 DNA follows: TGTGCCGGCAGTCGGGGGGCCCTCACGGGAGATACGCAGTATTTT. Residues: CAGSRGALTGDTQYF.

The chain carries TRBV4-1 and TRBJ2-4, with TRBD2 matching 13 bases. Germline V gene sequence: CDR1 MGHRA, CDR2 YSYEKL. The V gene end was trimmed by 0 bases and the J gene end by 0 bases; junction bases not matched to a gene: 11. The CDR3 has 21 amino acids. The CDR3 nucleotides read TGCGCCAGCAGCCAAGATCCCAGGACTAGCGGGGGAGCTTTAGCCAAAAACATTCAGTACTTC. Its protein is CASSQDPRTSGGALAKNIQYF.

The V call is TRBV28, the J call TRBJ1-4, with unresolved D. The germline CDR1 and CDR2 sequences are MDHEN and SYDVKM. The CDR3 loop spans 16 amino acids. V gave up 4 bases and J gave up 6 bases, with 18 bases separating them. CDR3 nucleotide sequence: TGTGCCAGCAGTTCGCGACTAGGAAGGGTAGATGAAAAACTGTTTTTT. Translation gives CASSSRLGRVDEKLFF.

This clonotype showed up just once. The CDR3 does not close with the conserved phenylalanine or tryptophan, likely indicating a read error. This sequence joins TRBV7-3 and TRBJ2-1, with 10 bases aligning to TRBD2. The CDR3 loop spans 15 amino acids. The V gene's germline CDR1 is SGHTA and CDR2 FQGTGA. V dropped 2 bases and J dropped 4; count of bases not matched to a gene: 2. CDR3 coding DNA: TGTGCCAGCAGCTTACGAGCGGGGGGGTACAATGAGCAGTTCTTA. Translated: CASSLRAGGYNEQFL.

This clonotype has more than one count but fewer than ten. The DNA of the CDR3 is TGCAGCGTGGATGGAGGGAGGGCCGGCAATGAGCAGTTCTTC. The encoded protein is CSVDGGRAGNEQFF. V gene TRBV29-1 combines with J gene TRBJ2-1, with 7 nucleotides matching TRBD2. This CDR3 contains 14 residues. From germline, CDR1 is SQVTM and CDR2 ANQGSEA. V was clipped by 6 bases and J by 6 bases; unmatched bases: 11.

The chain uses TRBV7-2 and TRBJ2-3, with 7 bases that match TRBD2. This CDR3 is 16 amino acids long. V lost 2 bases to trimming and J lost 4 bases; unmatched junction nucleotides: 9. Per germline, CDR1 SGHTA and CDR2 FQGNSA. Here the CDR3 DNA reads TGTGCCAGCAGCTTACTGCGGGAGCCGACGCCAGATACGCAGTATTTT. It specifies CASSLLREPTPDTQYF. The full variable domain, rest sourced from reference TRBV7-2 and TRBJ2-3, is GAGVSQSPSNKVTEKGKDVELRCDPISGHTALYWYRQSLGQGLEFLIYFQGNSAPDKSGLPSDRFSAERTGGSVSTLTIQRTQQEDSAVYLCASSLLREPTPDTQYFGPGTRLTVL.

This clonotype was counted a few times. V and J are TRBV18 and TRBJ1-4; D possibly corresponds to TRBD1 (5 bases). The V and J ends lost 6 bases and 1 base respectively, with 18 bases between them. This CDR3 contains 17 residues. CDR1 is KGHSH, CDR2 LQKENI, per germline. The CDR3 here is CASSPMSGAQTNEKLFF. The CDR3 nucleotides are TGTGCCAGCTCGCCGATGTCCGGGGCGCAAACTAATGAAAAACTGTTTTTT.

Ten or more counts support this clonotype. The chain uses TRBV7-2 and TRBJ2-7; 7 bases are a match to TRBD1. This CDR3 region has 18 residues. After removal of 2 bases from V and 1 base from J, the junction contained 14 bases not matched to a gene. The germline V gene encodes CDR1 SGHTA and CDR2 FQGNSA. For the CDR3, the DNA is TGTGCCAGCAGCTTACGGCCTCCGCGACAGGGCCCATCCTACGAGCAGTACTTC. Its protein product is CASSLRPPRQGPSYEQYF.

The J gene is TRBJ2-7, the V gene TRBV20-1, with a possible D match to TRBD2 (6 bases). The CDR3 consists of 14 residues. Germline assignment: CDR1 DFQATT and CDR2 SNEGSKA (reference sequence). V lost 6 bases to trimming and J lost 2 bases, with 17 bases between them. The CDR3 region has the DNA TGCAGTGCCGCTGGTAGCGGTAATACCTACGAGCAGTACTTC. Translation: CSAAGSGNTYEQYF.

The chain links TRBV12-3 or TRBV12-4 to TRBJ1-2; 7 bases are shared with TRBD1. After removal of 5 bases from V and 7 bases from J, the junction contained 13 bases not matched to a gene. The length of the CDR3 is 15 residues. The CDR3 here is CASSPRTGPLSGYTF. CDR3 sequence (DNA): TGTGCCAGCAGTCCCAGGACAGGCCCCTTGAGTGGCTACACCTTC.

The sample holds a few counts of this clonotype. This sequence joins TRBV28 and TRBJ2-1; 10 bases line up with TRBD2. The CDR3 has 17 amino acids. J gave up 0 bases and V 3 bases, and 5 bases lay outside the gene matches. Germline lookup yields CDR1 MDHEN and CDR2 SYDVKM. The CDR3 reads CASSFGSGRGSYNEQFF. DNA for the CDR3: TGTGCCAGCAGTTTTGGGAGCGGGAGGGGCTCCTACAATGAGCAGTTCTTC. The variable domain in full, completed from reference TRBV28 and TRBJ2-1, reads DVKVTQSSRYLVKRTGEKVFLECVQDMDHENMFWYRQDPGLGLRLIYFSYDVKMKEKGDIPEGYSVSREKKERFSLILESASTNQTSMYLCASSFGSGRGSYNEQFFGPGTRLTVL.